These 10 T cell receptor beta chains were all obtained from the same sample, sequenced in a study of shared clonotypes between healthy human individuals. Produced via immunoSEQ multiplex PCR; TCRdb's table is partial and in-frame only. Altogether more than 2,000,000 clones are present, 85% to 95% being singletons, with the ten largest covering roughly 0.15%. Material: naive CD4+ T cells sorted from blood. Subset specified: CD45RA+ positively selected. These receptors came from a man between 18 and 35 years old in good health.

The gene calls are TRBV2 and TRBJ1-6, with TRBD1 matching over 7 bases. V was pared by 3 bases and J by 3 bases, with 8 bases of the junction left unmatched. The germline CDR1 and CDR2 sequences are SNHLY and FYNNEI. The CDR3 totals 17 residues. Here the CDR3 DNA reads TGTGCCAGCAGTGAGCTTACCGACAGGGACTATAATTCACCCCTCCACTTT. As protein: CASSELTDRDYNSPLHF. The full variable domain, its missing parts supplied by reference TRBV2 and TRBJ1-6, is EPEVTQTPSHQVTQMGQEVILRCVPISNHLYFYWYRQILGQKVEFLVSFYNNEISEKSEIFDDQFSVERPDGSNFTLKIRSTKLEDSAMYFCASSELTDRDYNSPLHFGNGTRLTVT.

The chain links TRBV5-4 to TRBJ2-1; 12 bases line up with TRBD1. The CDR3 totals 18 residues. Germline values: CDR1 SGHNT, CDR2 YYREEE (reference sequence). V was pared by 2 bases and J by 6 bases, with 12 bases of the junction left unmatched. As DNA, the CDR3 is TGTGCCAGCAGCTTCTCCGGGACAGGGGGCTTAAGAGGCAATGAGCAGTTCTTC. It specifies CASSFSGTGGLRGNEQFF.

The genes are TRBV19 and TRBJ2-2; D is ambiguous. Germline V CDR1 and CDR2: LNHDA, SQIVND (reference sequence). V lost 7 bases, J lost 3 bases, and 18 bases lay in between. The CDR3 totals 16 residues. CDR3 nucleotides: TGTGCCAGTACCACATACGATACTGTCGACACCGGGGAGCTGTTTTTT. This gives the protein CASTTYDTVDTGELFF.

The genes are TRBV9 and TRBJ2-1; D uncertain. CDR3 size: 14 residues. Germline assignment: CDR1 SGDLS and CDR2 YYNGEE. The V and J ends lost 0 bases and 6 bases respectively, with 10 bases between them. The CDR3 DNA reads TGTGCCAGCAGCGTAGGTCTAGTGGGCAATGAGCAGTTCTTC. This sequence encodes CASSVGLVGNEQFF.

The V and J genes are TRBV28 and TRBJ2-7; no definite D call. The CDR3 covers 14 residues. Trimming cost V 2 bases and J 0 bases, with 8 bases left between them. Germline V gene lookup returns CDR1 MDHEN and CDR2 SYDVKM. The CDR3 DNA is TGTGCCAGCAGTTTACTGCCAAGCTCCTACGAGCAGTACTTC. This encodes CASSLLPSSYEQYF.

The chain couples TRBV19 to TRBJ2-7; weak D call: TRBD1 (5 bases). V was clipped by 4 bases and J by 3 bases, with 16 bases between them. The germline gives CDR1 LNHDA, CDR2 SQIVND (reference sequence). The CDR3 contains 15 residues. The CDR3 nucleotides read TGTGCCAGTAGTAGGGCGTGGCAGGGCCTCTACGAGCAGTACTTC. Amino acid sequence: CASSRAWQGLYEQYF.

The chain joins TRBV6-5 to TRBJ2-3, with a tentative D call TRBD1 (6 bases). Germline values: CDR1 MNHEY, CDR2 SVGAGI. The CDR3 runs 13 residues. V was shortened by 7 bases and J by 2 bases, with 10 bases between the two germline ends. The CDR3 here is CASTRDTTDTQYF. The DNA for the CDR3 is TGTGCCAGCACCCGGGACACCACAGATACGCAGTATTTT.

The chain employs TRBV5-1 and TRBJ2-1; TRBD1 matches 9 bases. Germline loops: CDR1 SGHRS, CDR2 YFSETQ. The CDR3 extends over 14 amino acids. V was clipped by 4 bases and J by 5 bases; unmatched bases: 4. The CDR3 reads CASSPTGGDNEQFF. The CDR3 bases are TGCGCCAGCAGCCCGACAGGGGGGGACAATGAGCAGTTCTTC.

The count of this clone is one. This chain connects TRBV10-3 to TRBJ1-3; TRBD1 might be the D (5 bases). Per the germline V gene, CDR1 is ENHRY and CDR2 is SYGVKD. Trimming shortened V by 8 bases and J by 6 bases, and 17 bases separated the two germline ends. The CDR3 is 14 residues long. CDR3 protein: CAIAGRENENTIYF. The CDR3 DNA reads TGTGCCATCGCCGGCAGGGAGAATGAAAACACCATATATTTT.

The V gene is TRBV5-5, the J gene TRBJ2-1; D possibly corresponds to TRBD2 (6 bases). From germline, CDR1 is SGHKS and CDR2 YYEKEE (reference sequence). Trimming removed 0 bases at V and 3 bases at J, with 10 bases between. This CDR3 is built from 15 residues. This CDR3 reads CASSLDGGGYNEQFF. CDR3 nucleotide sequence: TGTGCCAGCAGCTTGGATGGGGGAGGCTACAATGAGCAGTTCTTC.